Listed below are T cell receptor beta chains from one sample, sequenced in a study of T cells in Graves' hyperthyroidism and ophthalmopathy. TCRdb ran MiXCR on the multiplex PCR reads and lists one entry per CDR3 protein. The table lists around 450,000 distinct CDR3 sequences, about 13% of them singletons. Material for sequencing was blood. The receptors originated from a woman aged 18-30 years with Graves' hyperthyroidism. CDR3s leave out the opening cysteine and the closing phenylalanine or tryptophan. A D gene is named only where the DNA matches it firmly. Expanded clones are given a class, and other clones once, few, many or no size at all.

>TRBV5-1|.|TRBD1
ASSSNRDRGDGYT
>TRBV15|.|.
ATSRVEGLNTGELF
>TRBV19|few|.
ASSILGGAEAF
>TRBV7-2|few|TRBD1
ASSPPQGAGTEAF
>TRBV9|.|TRBD2
ASSVGNGRANNEQF
>TRBV10-3|many|.
AISEDTGRANQPQH
>TRBV30|many|TRBD2
AWSGDPSGRADEQF
>TRBV12-3/TRBV12-4|many|TRBD2
ASSLRTSGFNEQF
>TRBV3-1|many|.
ASSQQDWDQAF
>TRBV20-1|.|.
SARDETQY
>TRBV2|many|.
ASSPDGGSGNTIY
>TRBV7-2|.|.
ASTTTSGNTIY
>TRBV19|.|.
ASSVQGRVTGELV
>TRBV2|many|TRBD1
ASSRDREETQY
>TRBV6-1|.|.
ASIPYGGYTEAF
>TRBV5-4|few|.
TSSVGRSYEQY
>TRBV20-1|many|TRBD2
SPNGLAGGYNEQF
>TRBV6-1|many|TRBD1
ATLGQGISRAF
>TRBV5-1|few|.
ASSLSGNTDTQY
>TRBV12-3/TRBV12-4|many|.
ASRASGRLNTEAF
>TRBV5-5|few|TRBD2
ASSLYPSGTYNEQF
>TRBV7-9|.|.
ASSPKVRDSTYEQY
>TRBV28|many|.
ASSFPGQRPASPHGYT
>TRBV14|many|.
ASSQLRGGVNEQF
>TRBV11-2|many|TRBD1
ASSQQGSSYEQY
>TRBV4-1|.|TRBD1
ASSLTGGRDTGELF
>TRBV6-1|many|TRBD2
ASSEESSGSYEQY
>TRBV7-2|.|.
ASSLVGGARQETQY
>TRBV6-1|many|.
ASSPRAPNQPQH
>TRBV6-1|many|.
ASIGSRETQY
>TRBV28|.|TRBD1
ASRPQGAYEQY
>TRBV12-3/TRBV12-4|many|.
ASSSSKTGRNTEAF
>TRBV6-2/TRBV6-3|.|TRBD2
ASKGLAGVGSQY
>TRBV12-3/TRBV12-4|.|.
ASSLTKTRVKNIQY
>TRBV4-1|many|.
ASSQEGEMTQY
>TRBV28|few|.
ASSTQRVTPFSGANVLT
>TRBV7-9|few|TRBD2
ASSPRTSGFSYEQY
>TRBV27|many|TRBD2
ASSSRTRYNEQF
>TRBV18|many|.
ASSPTVRPETQY
>TRBV10-3|many|.
AISEGSGSTDTQY
>TRBV6-6|.|.
ASSYSRERF
>TRBV28|many|.
ASSHLGGGSYNEQF
>TRBV30|many|TRBD1
AWVSGTGGTEAF
>TRBV12-3/TRBV12-4|many|.
ASSRGRRALNEKLF
>TRBV6-1|many|.
ASSELQNTEAF
>TRBV7-2|many|.
ASSSDRWQETQY
>TRBV6-2/TRBV6-3|many|TRBD2
ASSYNLRTSGRVGDNEQF
>TRBV19|few|TRBD1
ASSVTGTGVKGYT
>TRBV3-1|many|.
ASSQDHRVQGNTIY
>TRBV18|.|TRBD1
ASSPLAGGQPQH
>TRBV12-3/TRBV12-4|many|TRBD1
ASNTRGLAEAF